The 13 T cell receptor beta chains below come from one sample, sequenced in a study of blood T cell repertoires in COVID-19. Produced via immunoSEQ multiplex PCR; TCRdb's table is partial and in-frame only. The table includes about 430,000 clones, about 88% detected once. Sequences were obtained from PBMCs or T cells enriched from blood (not recorded which). These receptor sequences come from a woman younger than 30 who had been exposed to COVID-19.

The V gene is TRBV27, the J gene TRBJ2-2, with 14 bases fitting TRBD2. Germline V CDR1 and CDR2: MNHEY, SMNVEV (reference sequence). The CDR3 runs to 18 residues. V gave up 4 bases and J gave up 3 bases; unmatched junction bases: 7. The CDR3 sequence: CASSSPTSGRAYTGELFF. CDR3 nucleotides: TGTGCCAGCAGTTCACCGACTAGCGGGAGGGCGTACACCGGGGAGCTGTTTTTT.

The CDR3 here is CASSRLAGGSYNEQFF. The CDR3, as DNA: TGTGCCAGCAGCAGACTAGCGGGGGGTTCCTACAATGAGCAGTTCTTC. This sequence joins TRBV7-2 and TRBJ2-1, with 13 bases that match TRBD2. CDR3 length equals 16 residues. The ends lost 5 bases at V and 1 base at J; junction bases unmatched: 2. CDR1 SGHTA and CDR2 FQGNSA come from the germline V gene. The whole variable domain, remainder taken from reference TRBV7-2 and TRBJ2-1, is GAGVSQSPSNKVTEKGKDVELRCDPISGHTALYWYRQSLGQGLEFLIYFQGNSAPDKSGLPSDRFSAERTGGSVSTLTIQRTQQEDSAVYLCASSRLAGGSYNEQFFGPGTRLTVL.

The rearrangement uses TRBV18 and TRBJ1-1, with TRBD1 identical over 9 bases. CDR3 size: 17 residues. V trimming: 1 base; J trimming: 4 bases; junction bases outside the gene matches: 10. In germline, CDR1 is KGHSH, CDR2 LQKENI. In nucleotides, the CDR3 is TGTGCCAGCTCACCACAAAACGTTCAACAGGGGGCCACTGAAGCTTTCTTT. This sequence encodes CASSPQNVQQGATEAFF.

The chain uses TRBV6-1 and TRBJ1-4; 8 nucleotides match TRBD1. The CDR3 consists of 15 residues. CDR1 and CDR2 from the germline V gene are MNHNS and SASEGT. V lost 1 base, J lost 8 bases, and 6 bases stayed unmatched. CDR3 bases: TGTGCCAGCAGTGAAGATTTGGACAGGGACGAAAAACTGTTTTTT. It encodes CASSEDLDRDEKLFF.

The chain employs TRBV29-1 and TRBJ1-4; the D is unclear. With 3 bases removed from V and 4 bases from J, the gap between germline ends came to 9 bases. Germline lookup yields CDR1 SQVTM and CDR2 ANQGSEA. This CDR3 comprises 13 residues. The CDR3 sequence is CSVDSEGNEKLFF. The CDR3 nucleotides are TGCAGCGTTGATTCGGAGGGTAATGAAAAACTGTTTTTT.

The chain couples TRBV5-6 to TRBJ1-5; tentative D call: TRBD1 (6 bases). Germline CDR1 and CDR2: SGHDT and YYEEEE. V shed 3 bases and J shed 2 bases, with 15 bases lying between them. The CDR3 spans 16 residues. The CDR3 DNA reads TGTGCCAGCAGCTGGGGGCCGGGGGGCGGCAATCAGCCCCAGCATTTT. This gives the protein CASSWGPGGGNQPQHF. The variable domain in full, completed from reference TRBV5-6 and TRBJ1-5, reads DAGVTQSPTHLIKTRGQQVTLRCSPKSGHDTVSWYQQALGQGPQFIFQYYEEEERQRGNFPDRFSGHQFPNYSSELNVNALLLGDSALYLCASSWGPGGGNQPQHFGDGTRLSIL.

The chain couples TRBV29-1 to TRBJ1-4; TRBD1 agrees at 7 bases. The V segment lost 0 bases and the J segment 17 bases; nucleotides outside the gene matches: 6. This CDR3 is built from 11 residues. Per germline, CDR1 SQVTM and CDR2 ANQGSEA. The CDR3 nucleotides are TGCAGCGTTGAAGATCAAGGGACAGACTTTTTT. It translates to CSVEDQGTDFF.

This chain uses TRBV24-1 with TRBJ2-7, with D maybe TRBD1 (6 bases). This CDR3 has 16 amino acids. Trimming pared 3 bases from V and 1 base from J, leaving 15 bases between. CDR1 is KGHDR and CDR2 is SFDVKD in the germline V gene. The CDR3: CATSDPPTGSSYEQYF. DNA for the CDR3: TGTGCCACCAGTGATCCCCCGACAGGATCGTCCTACGAGCAGTACTTC.

This rearrangement joins TRBV28 to TRBJ1-3, with 9 bases that match TRBD1. The V gene end was trimmed by 8 bases and the J gene end by 1 base; junction bases not matched to a gene: 3. From germline, CDR1 is MDHEN and CDR2 SYDVKM. This CDR3 comprises 14 residues. CDR3 DNA sequence: TGTGCCAGCGTCGGGACAGGGTCTGGAAACACCATATATTTT. Translation gives CASVGTGSGNTIYF.

The chain carries TRBV5-6 and TRBJ2-4; 15 bases are shared with TRBD2. J was trimmed by 2 bases and V by 2 bases; bases with no gene match: 8. The CDR3 covers 19 residues. The germline CDR1 and CDR2 sequences are SGHDT and YYEEEE. CDR3 DNA sequence: TGTGCCAGCAGCTTTCGGACTAGCGGGAGGGCCGAGACCAAAAACATTCAGTACTTC. Its protein is CASSFRTSGRAETKNIQYF.

The chain combines TRBV6-6 with TRBJ1-5; TRBD1 aligns across 8 bases. Germline V gene sequence: CDR1 MNHNY, CDR2 SVGAGI (reference sequence). V was clipped by 7 bases and J by 4 bases; unmatched bases: 3. The CDR3 sequence is 13 residues long. CDR3 DNA: TGTGCCAGCAACGACAGGGGAAATCAGCCCCAGCATTTT. This codes for CASNDRGNQPQHF.

This chain uses TRBV7-2 with TRBJ2-2; 10 bases are a match to TRBD2. CDR1 and CDR2 (germline): SGHTA, FQGNSA. V shed 2 bases and J 4 bases; nucleotides not matched to a gene: 1. This CDR3 spans 15 amino acids. This chain's CDR3 is CASSLSGRATGELFF. In DNA, the CDR3 is TGTGCCAGCAGCTTAAGCGGGAGGGCCACCGGGGAGCTGTTTTTT.

The chain uses TRBV28 and TRBJ1-5; TRBD1 agrees at 12 bases. V lost 7 bases and J lost 6; bases outside the gene matches: 10. This CDR3 comprises 16 residues. From germline, CDR1 is MDHEN and CDR2 SYDVKM. CDR3 sequence: CASTALGTGGFQPQHF. CDR3 nucleotide sequence: TGTGCCAGCACCGCGCTGGGGACAGGGGGCTTTCAGCCCCAGCATTTT.